The rows below give T cell receptor beta chains drawn from one sample of a study of CD8 T cells in Susac syndrome. TCRdb re-called the immunoSEQ multiplex PCR reads through MiXCR, storing one row per CDR3 protein. The sample contains 300,000 to 350,000 distinct CDR3 sequences, about 91% of which appear only once. Sequencing was carried out using CD4+ T cells from PBMCs. The receptors shown here come from a human donor with multiple sclerosis. CDR3s include the opening cysteine and the closing phenylalanine or tryptophan. D genes are given only for firm matches.

V gene	J gene	D gene	CDR3 DNA	CDR3 protein
TRBV5-1	TRBJ1-2	NA	TGCGCCAGCAGCTTTACCCGGGACACCGTGAACTATGGCTACACCTTC	CASSFTRDTVNYGYTF
TRBV10-3	TRBJ2-7	NA	TGTGCCATCAGTGAGGTTGCAGGCGGCGAGCAGTACTTC	CAISEVAGGEQYF
TRBV20-1	TRBJ1-2	NA	TGCAGTGCCATTTCCCTACAGGGTTCTGGGGGCTACACCTTC	CSAISLQGSGGYTF
TRBV6-6	TRBJ2-7	NA	TGTGCCAGCAGTCCGCTGAGCTCCTACGAGCAGTACTTC	CASSPLSSYEQYF
TRBV19	TRBJ1-5	NA	TGTGCCAGCGGACCCACACGGGGTCAGCCCCAGCATTTT	CASGPTRGQPQHF
TRBV7-9	TRBJ1-2	TRBD1	TGTGCCAGCAGCTTTCCCAGGGGGATCGGTGGCTACACCTTC	CASSFPRGIGGYTF
TRBV20-1	TRBJ1-2	NA	TGCAGTGCTAGGAAGGCGCTCGGCCCTAACTATGGCTACACCTTC	CSARKALGPNYGYTF
TRBV7-2	TRBJ1-5	NA	TGTGCCAGCAGCTTAGAGGGAGTACGCAATCAGCCCCAGCATTTT	CASSLEGVRNQPQHF
TRBV27	TRBJ2-2	TRBD1	TGTGCCAGCAGTCCGCGGACAGGGCAGGCCGGGGAGCTGTTTTTT	CASSPRTGQAGELFF
TRBV7-3	TRBJ1-3	NA	TGTGCCAGCAGCTTAAATCGTGGAAACACCATATATTTT	CASSLNRGNTIYF
TRBV3-1	TRBJ1-5	NA	TGTGCCAGCAGCCCTACCTACCTCTGGGGGAGCAATCAGCCCCAGCATTTT	CASSPTYLWGSNQPQHF
TRBV24-1	TRBJ2-6	NA	TGTGCCACCAGTGACTCACGCCCCGAAAAGGCCAACGTCCTGACTTTC	CATSDSRPEKANVLTF
TRBV3-1	TRBJ2-1	NA	TGTGCCAGCAGCCCTGTCAGGGCCTACAATGAGCAGTTCTTC	CASSPVRAYNEQFF
TRBV20-1	TRBJ2-7	NA	TGCAGTGCTAGGACCCACCGGGACTCCCCCTACGAGCAGTACTTC	CSARTHRDSPYEQYF
TRBV19	TRBJ1-2	TRBD1	TGTGCCAGTAGTACAGGGACAGGGGGCGGTGGCTACACCTTC	CASSTGTGGGGYTF
TRBV5-1	TRBJ2-2	NA	TGCGCCAGCAGTTCGGGAGCCATCGGGGAGCTGTTTTTT	CASSSGAIGELFF
TRBV24-1	TRBJ2-7	TRBD1	TGTGCCACCCAAGGACAGGGGGGCTCCTACGAGCAGTACTTC	CATQGQGGSYEQYF
TRBV19	TRBJ2-1	NA	TGTGCCAGTAGCCACTGGGGCCCTACGCAAGGGCAGTTCTTC	CASSHWGPTQGQFF
TRBV20-1	TRBJ1-5	TRBD1	TGCAGTGCTAAAGCTAGGGGGCTCAATCAGCCCCAGCATTTT	CSAKARGLNQPQHF
TRBV2	TRBJ2-5	TRBD2	TGTGCCTCCCAGGCGAGCGGGGGAAAGACCCAGTACTTC	CASQASGGKTQYF
TRBV12-3/TRBV12-4	TRBJ2-5	NA	TGTGCCAGCAGTTTAGAGAGCCGGGAGACCCAGTACTTC	CASSLESRETQYF
TRBV5-1	TRBJ2-3	NA	TGTGCCAGCAGTCTGGGGGCAGATACGCAGTATTTT	CASSLGADTQYF
TRBV12-3/TRBV12-4	TRBJ1-2	NA	TGTGCCAGCAGACCCGCAGGCTTTGGCTACACCTTC	CASRPAGFGYTF
TRBV7-9	TRBJ2-7	TRBD2	TGTGCCAGCAGCGAACTAGCGTCTCCTCCCTACGAGCAGTACTTC	CASSELASPPYEQYF
TRBV7-9	TRBJ2-1	TRBD2	TGTGCCAGCAGCCCAGCCGGGACTAGGGCCTATGAGCAGTTCTTC	CASSPAGTRAYEQFF
TRBV6-1	TRBJ2-3	NA	TGTGCCAGCAGCGAAGACTGGGCGTTCACAGATACGCAGTATTTT	CASSEDWAFTDTQYF
TRBV19	TRBJ1-5	TRBD1	TGTGCCAGTAGTGCCTCTTGGGGACAGGGAAATCAGCCCCAGCATTTT	CASSASWGQGNQPQHF